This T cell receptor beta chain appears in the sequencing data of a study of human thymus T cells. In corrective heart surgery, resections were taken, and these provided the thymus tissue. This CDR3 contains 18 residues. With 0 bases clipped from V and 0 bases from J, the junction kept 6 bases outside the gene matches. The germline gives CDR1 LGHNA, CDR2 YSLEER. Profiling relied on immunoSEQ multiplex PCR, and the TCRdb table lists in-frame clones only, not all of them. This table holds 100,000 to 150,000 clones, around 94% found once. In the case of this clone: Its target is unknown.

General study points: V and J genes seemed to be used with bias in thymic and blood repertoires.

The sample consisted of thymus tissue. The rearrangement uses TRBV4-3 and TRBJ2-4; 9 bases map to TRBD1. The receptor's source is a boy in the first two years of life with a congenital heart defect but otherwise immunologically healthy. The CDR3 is CASSQDRTGGRAKNIQYF. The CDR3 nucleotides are TGCGCCAGCAGCCAAGACCGCACAGGGGGCCGAGCCAAAAACATTCAGTACTTC.